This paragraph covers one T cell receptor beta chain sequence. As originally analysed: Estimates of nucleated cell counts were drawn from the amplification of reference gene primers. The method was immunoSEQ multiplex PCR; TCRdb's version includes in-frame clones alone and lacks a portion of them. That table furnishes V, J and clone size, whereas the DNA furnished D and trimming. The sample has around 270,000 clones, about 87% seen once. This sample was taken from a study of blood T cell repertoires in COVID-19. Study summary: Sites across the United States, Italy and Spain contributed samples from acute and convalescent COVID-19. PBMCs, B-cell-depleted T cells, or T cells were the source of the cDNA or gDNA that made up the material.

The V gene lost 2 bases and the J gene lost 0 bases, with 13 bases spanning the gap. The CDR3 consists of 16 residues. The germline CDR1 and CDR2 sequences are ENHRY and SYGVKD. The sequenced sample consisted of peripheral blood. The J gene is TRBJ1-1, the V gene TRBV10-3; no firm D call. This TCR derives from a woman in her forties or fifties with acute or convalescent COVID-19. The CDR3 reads CAISEGRVLLNTEAFF. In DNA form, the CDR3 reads TGTGCCATCAGTGAGGGGAGAGTACTATTGAACACTGAAGCTTTCTTT.